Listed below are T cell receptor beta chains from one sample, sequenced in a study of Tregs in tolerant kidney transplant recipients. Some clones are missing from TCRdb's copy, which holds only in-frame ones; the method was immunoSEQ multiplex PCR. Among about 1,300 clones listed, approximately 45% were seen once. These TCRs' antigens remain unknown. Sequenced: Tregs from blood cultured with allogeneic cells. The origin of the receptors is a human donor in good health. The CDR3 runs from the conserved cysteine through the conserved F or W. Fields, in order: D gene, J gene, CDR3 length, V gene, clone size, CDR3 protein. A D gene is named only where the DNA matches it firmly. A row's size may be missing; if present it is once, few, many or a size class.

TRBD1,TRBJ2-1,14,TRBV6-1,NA,CASSNRGLINEQFF
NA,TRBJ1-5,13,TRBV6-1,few,CASRKYSNQPQHF
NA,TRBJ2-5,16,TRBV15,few,CATSRGSGSRQETQYF
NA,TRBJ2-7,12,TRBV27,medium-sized,CASSFMGHEQYF
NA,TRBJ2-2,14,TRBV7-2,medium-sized,CASSFTGLTGELFF
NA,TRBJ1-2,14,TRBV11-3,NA,CASSTTGGGYGYTF
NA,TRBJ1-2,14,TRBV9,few,CASSVEAGNYGYTF
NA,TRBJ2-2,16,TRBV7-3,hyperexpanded,CASSLSSVPNTGELFF
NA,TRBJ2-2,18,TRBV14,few,CATPGRTRVGRPTGELFF
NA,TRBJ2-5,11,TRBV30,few,CAWSDSETQYF
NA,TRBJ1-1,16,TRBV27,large,CASSSGPLGMNTEAFF
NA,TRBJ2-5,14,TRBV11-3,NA,CASSRSRGQETQYF
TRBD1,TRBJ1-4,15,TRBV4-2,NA,CASSLGQGAYEKLFF
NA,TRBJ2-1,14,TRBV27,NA,CASSYNGRGNEQFF
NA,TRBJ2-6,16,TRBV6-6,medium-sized,CASTLYWGSGANVLTF
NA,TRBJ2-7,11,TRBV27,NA,CASSYGHEQYF
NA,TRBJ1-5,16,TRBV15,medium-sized,CATSRGYGGRNQPQHF
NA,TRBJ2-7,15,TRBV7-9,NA,CASSSGSILNYEQYF
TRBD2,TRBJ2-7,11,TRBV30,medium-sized,CAWGGAYEQYF
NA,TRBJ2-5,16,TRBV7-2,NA,CASSLIRDWTQETQYF
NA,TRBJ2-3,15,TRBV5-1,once,CASSGSTGGIGTQYF